This is a list of T cell receptor beta chains from one sample in a study of blood T cell repertoires in COVID-19. Libraries were prepared by immunoSEQ multiplex PCR; TCRdb keeps only in-frame clonotypes and omits some of them. The sample lists a few hundred thousand clones, approximately 84% occurring once. Sequencing was done on a sample of PBMCs or T cells enriched from blood (not recorded which). Receptor source: a young woman who had recovered from COVID-19. The CDR3 runs from the conserved cysteine through the conserved F or W. A D gene is named only where the DNA matches it firmly. Size is stated for part of the rows, as once, few or many counts, or as a class when the clone is expanded.

d_call: .; clone_size: .; v_call: TRBV15; j_call: TRBJ1-1; cdr3_nt: TGTGCCACCAGCAGAGTAGAGGCAGGGCAGGTTGAAGCTTTCTTT; cdr3_aa: CATSRVEAGQVEAFF
d_call: .; clone_size: .; v_call: TRBV27; j_call: TRBJ1-1; cdr3_nt: TGTGCCAGCAGTTCAAGGGAGGGCACTGAAGCTTTCTTT; cdr3_aa: CASSSREGTEAFF
d_call: .; clone_size: .; v_call: TRBV5-1; j_call: TRBJ1-2; cdr3_nt: TGCGCCAGCTCGACAGAGTTAAACTATGGCTACACCTTC; cdr3_aa: CASSTELNYGYTF
d_call: .; clone_size: .; v_call: TRBV28; j_call: TRBJ1-2; cdr3_nt: TGTGCCAGCAGTAACCGGCCCCCGGGGGGCTACACCTTC; cdr3_aa: CASSNRPPGGYTF
d_call: .; clone_size: few; v_call: TRBV5-6; j_call: TRBJ1-1; cdr3_nt: TGTGCCAGCAGCCTGACCCCGGGGGGGACGAACACTGAAGCTTTCTTT; cdr3_aa: CASSLTPGGTNTEAFF
d_call: .; clone_size: .; v_call: TRBV28; j_call: TRBJ2-7; cdr3_nt: TGTGCCAGCATTTCACGCCCGGGTCCCACACACGAGCAGTACTTC; cdr3_aa: CASISRPGPTHEQYF
d_call: TRBD2; clone_size: .; v_call: TRBV2; j_call: TRBJ2-7; cdr3_nt: TGTGCCAGCAGGGCCGGGAGGCTCACCTACGAGCAGTACTTC; cdr3_aa: CASRAGRLTYEQYF
d_call: .; clone_size: .; v_call: TRBV19; j_call: TRBJ1-1; cdr3_nt: TGTGCCAGTAGTGTGACAGTTATGAACACTGAAGCTTTCTTT; cdr3_aa: CASSVTVMNTEAFF
d_call: .; clone_size: .; v_call: TRBV5-1; j_call: TRBJ1-4; cdr3_nt: TGCGCCAGCAGCTTGATCTCGGGAGCTACCGAAAAACTGTTTTTT; cdr3_aa: CASSLISGATEKLFF
d_call: TRBD2; clone_size: .; v_call: TRBV24-1; j_call: TRBJ2-1; cdr3_nt: TGTGCCACCAGTGATTCCATGGGACTAGCGGGAGTGTGGAATGAGCAGTTCTTC; cdr3_aa: CATSDSMGLAGVWNEQFF
d_call: .; clone_size: .; v_call: TRBV3-1/TRBV3-2; j_call: TRBJ1-3; cdr3_nt: TGTGCCAGCAGCCTTGGGACACGCTCTGGAAACACCATATATTTT; cdr3_aa: CASSLGTRSGNTIYF
d_call: .; clone_size: few; v_call: TRBV11-2; j_call: TRBJ2-7; cdr3_nt: TGTGCCAGCAGCTTAGGGCTCAACTCCTACGAGCAGTACTTC; cdr3_aa: CASSLGLNSYEQYF
d_call: TRBD1; clone_size: once; v_call: TRBV2; j_call: TRBJ1-5; cdr3_nt: TGTGCCAGCAGTGTGACAGGGGGTCTTTATTATAGCAATCAGCCCCAGCATTTT; cdr3_aa: CASSVTGGLYYSNQPQHF
d_call: .; clone_size: .; v_call: TRBV6-5; j_call: TRBJ2-2; cdr3_nt: TGTGCCAGCAGTCATCCTGACATCACCGGGGAGCTGTTTTTT; cdr3_aa: CASSHPDITGELFF
d_call: TRBD2; clone_size: once; v_call: TRBV5-1; j_call: TRBJ2-1; cdr3_nt: TGCGCCAGCAGCTTAGGGACTAGCGGGGGGGCCGATGAGCAGTTCTTC; cdr3_aa: CASSLGTSGGADEQFF
d_call: .; clone_size: once; v_call: TRBV19; j_call: TRBJ1-1; cdr3_nt: TGTGCCAGTAGTATTGGAGGTAGGTACACTGAAGCTTTCTTT; cdr3_aa: CASSIGGRYTEAFF
d_call: TRBD1; clone_size: .; v_call: TRBV7-2; j_call: TRBJ1-2; cdr3_nt: TGTGCCAGCAGCTTATCTCCCGGGACAGGGGTTCAGGGCTACACCTTC; cdr3_aa: CASSLSPGTGVQGYTF
d_call: .; clone_size: .; v_call: TRBV27; j_call: TRBJ2-7; cdr3_nt: TGTGCCAGCAGTTTAGGAACAGCTTACGAGCAGTACTTC; cdr3_aa: CASSLGTAYEQYF
d_call: .; clone_size: .; v_call: TRBV15; j_call: TRBJ2-7; cdr3_nt: TGTGCCACCAGCAGAGACCCGGCGGGAGAGCAGTACTTC; cdr3_aa: CATSRDPAGEQYF
d_call: .; clone_size: .; v_call: TRBV21-1; j_call: TRBJ1-3; cdr3_nt: TGTGCCAGCAGCAACCACAGGGGGACAGGAAACACCATATATTTT; cdr3_aa: CASSNHRGTGNTIYF
d_call: .; clone_size: .; v_call: TRBV5-1; j_call: TRBJ1-2; cdr3_nt: TGCGCCAGCAGCTTGGCCGGGGGTAGGGATGGCTACACCTTC; cdr3_aa: CASSLAGGRDGYTF
d_call: TRBD2; clone_size: .; v_call: TRBV28; j_call: TRBJ2-2; cdr3_nt: TGTGCCAGCTGTTTGCGGGGTGGGCGGGCTAGCGGGAGTATACCACCGAACACCGGGGAGCTGTTTTTT; cdr3_aa: CASCLRGGRASGSIPPNTGELFF
d_call: .; clone_size: once; v_call: TRBV7-3; j_call: TRBJ1-1; cdr3_nt: TGTGCCAGCAGCTTAATGGAAATCAGGGCGAACACTGAAGCTTTCTTT; cdr3_aa: CASSLMEIRANTEAFF
d_call: .; clone_size: .; v_call: TRBV5-4; j_call: TRBJ2-1; cdr3_nt: TGTGCCAGCAGGTCTTCGGAGAATGAGCAGTTCTTC; cdr3_aa: CASRSSENEQFF
d_call: .; clone_size: .; v_call: TRBV9; j_call: TRBJ1-2; cdr3_nt: TGTGCCAGCAGCGTAGCAGGGTACTATGGCTACACCTTC; cdr3_aa: CASSVAGYYGYTF
d_call: TRBD1; clone_size: .; v_call: TRBV3-1/TRBV3-2; j_call: TRBJ1-4; cdr3_nt: TGTGCCAGCAGCTGGAAGACAGGGGGTTATGAAAAACTGTTTTTT; cdr3_aa: CASSWKTGGYEKLFF
d_call: .; clone_size: .; v_call: TRBV7-8; j_call: TRBJ2-7; cdr3_nt: TGTGCCAGCAGCGTTCAGGGGCACGAGCAGTACTTC; cdr3_aa: CASSVQGHEQYF
d_call: .; clone_size: once; v_call: TRBV19; j_call: TRBJ1-1; cdr3_nt: TGTGCCAGTAGTATGCAGGGGACAAGGGCTGAAGCTTTCTTT; cdr3_aa: CASSMQGTRAEAFF
d_call: TRBD2; clone_size: .; v_call: TRBV7-2; j_call: TRBJ2-3; cdr3_nt: TGTGCCAGCAGCTTCCGATCTAGCGGGACAGATACGCAGTATTTT; cdr3_aa: CASSFRSSGTDTQYF
d_call: TRBD1; clone_size: .; v_call: TRBV7-6; j_call: TRBJ1-2; cdr3_nt: TGTGCCAGCAGCTCCTCAGGGGGCCGCTACTATGGCTACACCTTC; cdr3_aa: CASSSSGGRYYGYTF
d_call: .; clone_size: .; v_call: TRBV5-6; j_call: TRBJ2-1; cdr3_nt: TGTGCCAGCAGCTTGGGCCCCAGCTCCTACAATGAGCAGTTCTTC; cdr3_aa: CASSLGPSSYNEQFF
d_call: .; clone_size: .; v_call: TRBV5-6; j_call: TRBJ2-7; cdr3_nt: TGTGCCAGCAGCGCAACGGGACTGATATACGAGCAGTACTTC; cdr3_aa: CASSATGLIYEQYF
d_call: TRBD1; clone_size: .; v_call: TRBV4-1; j_call: TRBJ1-4; cdr3_nt: TGCGCCAGCAGCCAAGTTGGACAGGGAAATGAAAAACTGTTTTTT; cdr3_aa: CASSQVGQGNEKLFF
d_call: .; clone_size: .; v_call: TRBV5-4; j_call: TRBJ1-1; cdr3_nt: TGTGCCAGCAGCTTAACCAGGGAAATGAACACTGAAGCTTTCTTT; cdr3_aa: CASSLTREMNTEAFF